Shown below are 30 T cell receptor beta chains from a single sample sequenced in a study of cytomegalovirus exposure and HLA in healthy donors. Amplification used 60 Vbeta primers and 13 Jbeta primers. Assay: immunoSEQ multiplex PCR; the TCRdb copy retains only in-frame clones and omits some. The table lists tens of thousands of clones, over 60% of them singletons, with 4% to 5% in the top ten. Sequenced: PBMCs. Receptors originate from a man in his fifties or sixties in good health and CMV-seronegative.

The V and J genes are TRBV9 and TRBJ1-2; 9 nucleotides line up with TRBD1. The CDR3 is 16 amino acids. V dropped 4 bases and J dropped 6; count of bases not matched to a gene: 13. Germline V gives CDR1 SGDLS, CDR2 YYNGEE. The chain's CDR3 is CASSLLGPGQGHGYTF. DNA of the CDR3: TGTGCCAGCAGCCTCCTTGGACCGGGACAGGGACATGGCTACACCTTC.

The CDR3 loop is CASSRDRGNEKLFF. The DNA for the CDR3 is TGTGCCAGCAGCCGGGACAGGGGGAATGAAAAACTGTTTTTT. This chain links TRBV5-4 with TRBJ1-4, with 11 bases aligning to TRBD1. With V trimmed by 4 bases and J by 5 bases, 1 base remained unmatched. Per the germline V gene, CDR1 is SGHNT and CDR2 is YYREEE (reference sequence). The CDR3 runs 14 residues. Together with reference TRBV5-4 and TRBJ1-4, the CDR3 gives the full variable domain: ETGVTQSPTHLIKTRGQQVTLRCSSQSGHNTVSWYQQALGQGPQFIFQYYREEENGRGNFPPRFSGLQFPNYSSELNVNALELDDSALYLCASSRDRGNEKLFFGSGTQLSVL.

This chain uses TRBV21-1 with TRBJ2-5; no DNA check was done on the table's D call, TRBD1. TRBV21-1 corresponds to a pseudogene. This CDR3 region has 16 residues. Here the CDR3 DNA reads TGTGCCAGCAGCAAAGCGGCGACAGAGTACCAAGAGACCCAGTACTTC. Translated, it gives CASSKAATEYQETQYF.

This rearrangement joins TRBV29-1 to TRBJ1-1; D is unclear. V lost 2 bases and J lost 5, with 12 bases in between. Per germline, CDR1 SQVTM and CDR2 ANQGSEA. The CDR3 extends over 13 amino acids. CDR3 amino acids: CSVERATGTEAFF. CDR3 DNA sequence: TGCAGCGTTGAACGTGCGACGGGGACTGAAGCTTTCTTT.

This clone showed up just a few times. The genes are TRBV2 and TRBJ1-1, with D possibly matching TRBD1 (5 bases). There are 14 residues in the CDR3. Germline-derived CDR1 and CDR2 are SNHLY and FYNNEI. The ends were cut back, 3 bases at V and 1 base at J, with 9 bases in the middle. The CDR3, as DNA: TGTGCCAGCAGTGAGGGGACTAGGAACACTGAAGCTTTCTTT. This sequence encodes CASSEGTRNTEAFF.

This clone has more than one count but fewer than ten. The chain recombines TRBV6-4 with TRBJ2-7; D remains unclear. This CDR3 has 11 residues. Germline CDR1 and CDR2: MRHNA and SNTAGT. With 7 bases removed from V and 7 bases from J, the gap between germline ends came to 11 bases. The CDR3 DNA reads TGTGCCAGCACCTCGCGGTCGGAGCAGTACTTC. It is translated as CASTSRSEQYF.

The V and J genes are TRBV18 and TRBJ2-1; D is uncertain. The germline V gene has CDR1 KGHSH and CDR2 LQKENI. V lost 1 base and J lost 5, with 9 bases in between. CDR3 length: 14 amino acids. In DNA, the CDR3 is TGTGCCAGCTCACCACTGGCAGGCAACAATGAGCAGTTCTTC. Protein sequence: CASSPLAGNNEQFF.

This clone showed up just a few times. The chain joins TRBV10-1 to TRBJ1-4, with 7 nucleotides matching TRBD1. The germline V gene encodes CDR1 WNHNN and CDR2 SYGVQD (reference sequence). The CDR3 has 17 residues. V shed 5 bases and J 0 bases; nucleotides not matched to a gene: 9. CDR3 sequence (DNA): TGCGCCAGCAGTCCGGGACAGCCAGGTGCAACTAATGAAAAACTGTTTTTT. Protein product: CASSPGQPGATNEKLFF.

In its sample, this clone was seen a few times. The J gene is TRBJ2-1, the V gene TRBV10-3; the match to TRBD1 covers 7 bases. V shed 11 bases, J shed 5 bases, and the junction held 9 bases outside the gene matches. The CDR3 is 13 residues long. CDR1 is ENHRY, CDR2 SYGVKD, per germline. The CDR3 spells CAATGTVDNEQFF. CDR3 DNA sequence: TGTGCCGCCACCGGGACAGTCGACAATGAGCAGTTCTTC.

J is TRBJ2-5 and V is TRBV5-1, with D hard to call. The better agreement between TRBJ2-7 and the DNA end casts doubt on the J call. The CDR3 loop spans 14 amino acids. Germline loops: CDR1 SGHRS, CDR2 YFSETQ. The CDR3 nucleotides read TGCGCCAGCAGCTTGGGGGCCTCCACCTACGAGCAGTACTTC. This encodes CASSLGASTYEQYF.

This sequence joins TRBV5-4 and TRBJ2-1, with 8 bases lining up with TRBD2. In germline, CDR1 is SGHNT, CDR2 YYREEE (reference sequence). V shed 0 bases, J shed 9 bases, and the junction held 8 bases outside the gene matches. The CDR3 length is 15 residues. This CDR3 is CASSLGAGAAGEQFF. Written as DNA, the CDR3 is TGTGCCAGCAGCTTGGGAGCGGGGGCGGCGGGTGAGCAGTTCTTC. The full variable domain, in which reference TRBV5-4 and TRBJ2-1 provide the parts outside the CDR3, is ETGVTQSPTHLIKTRGQQVTLRCSSQSGHNTVSWYQQALGQGPQFIFQYYREEENGRGNFPPRFSGLQFPNYSSELNVNALELDDSALYLCASSLGAGAAGEQFFGPGTRLTVL.

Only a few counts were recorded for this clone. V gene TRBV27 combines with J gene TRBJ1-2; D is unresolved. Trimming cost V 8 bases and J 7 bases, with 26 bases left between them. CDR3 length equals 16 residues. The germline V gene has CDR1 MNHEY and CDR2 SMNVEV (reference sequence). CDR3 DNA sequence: TGTGCCAGCTCTTACCGGGGAGCAGATCTAGTATCTGGCTACACCTTC. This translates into CASSYRGADLVSGYTF.

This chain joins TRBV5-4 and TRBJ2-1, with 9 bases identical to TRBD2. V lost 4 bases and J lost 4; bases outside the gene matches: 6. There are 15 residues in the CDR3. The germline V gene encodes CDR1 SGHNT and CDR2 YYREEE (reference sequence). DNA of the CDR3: TGTGCCAGCAGCCCGCGGGGGGGTAGTTACAATGAGCAGTTCTTC. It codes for CASSPRGGSYNEQFF. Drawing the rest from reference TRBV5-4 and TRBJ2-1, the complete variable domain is ETGVTQSPTHLIKTRGQQVTLRCSSQSGHNTVSWYQQALGQGPQFIFQYYREEENGRGNFPPRFSGLQFPNYSSELNVNALELDDSALYLCASSPRGGSYNEQFFGPGTRLTVL.

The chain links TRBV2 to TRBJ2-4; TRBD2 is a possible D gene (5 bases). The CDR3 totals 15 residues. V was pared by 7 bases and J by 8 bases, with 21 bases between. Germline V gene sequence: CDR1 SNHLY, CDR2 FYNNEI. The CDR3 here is CASKELIRTEDIQYF. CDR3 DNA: TGTGCCAGCAAGGAATTAATCCGGACGGAGGACATTCAGTACTTC.

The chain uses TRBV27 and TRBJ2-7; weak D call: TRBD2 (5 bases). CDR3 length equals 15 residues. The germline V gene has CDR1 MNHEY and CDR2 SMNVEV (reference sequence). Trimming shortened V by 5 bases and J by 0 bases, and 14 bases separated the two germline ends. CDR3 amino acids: CASSLGSASSYEQYF. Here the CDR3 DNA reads TGTGCCAGCAGTCTGGGGAGTGCCAGCTCCTACGAGCAGTACTTC.

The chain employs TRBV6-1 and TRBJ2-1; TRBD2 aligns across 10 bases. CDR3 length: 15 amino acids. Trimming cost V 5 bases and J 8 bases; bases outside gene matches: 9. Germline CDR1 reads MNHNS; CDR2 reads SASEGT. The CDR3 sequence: CASSFQRGGRDEQFF. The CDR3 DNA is TGTGCCAGCAGTTTTCAGCGGGGGGGCCGGGATGAGCAGTTCTTC.

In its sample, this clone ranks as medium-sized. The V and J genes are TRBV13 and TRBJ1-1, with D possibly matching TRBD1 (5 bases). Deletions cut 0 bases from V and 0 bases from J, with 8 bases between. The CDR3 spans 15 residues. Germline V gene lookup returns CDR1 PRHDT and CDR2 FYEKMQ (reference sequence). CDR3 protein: CASSLGEGMNTEAFF. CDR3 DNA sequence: TGTGCCAGCAGCTTAGGGGAGGGGATGAACACTGAAGCTTTCTTT.

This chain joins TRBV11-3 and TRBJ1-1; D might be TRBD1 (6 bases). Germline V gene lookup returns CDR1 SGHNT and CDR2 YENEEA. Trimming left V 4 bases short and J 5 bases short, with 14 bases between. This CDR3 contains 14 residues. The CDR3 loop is CASSSFHGQTEAFF. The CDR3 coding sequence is TGTGCCAGCAGCTCCTTCCACGGACAGACTGAAGCTTTCTTT.

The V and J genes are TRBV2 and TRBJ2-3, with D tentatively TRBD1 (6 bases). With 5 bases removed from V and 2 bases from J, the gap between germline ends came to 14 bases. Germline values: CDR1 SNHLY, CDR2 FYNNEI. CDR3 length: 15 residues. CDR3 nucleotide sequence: TGTGCCAGCAGTCTCGACAGGCCAGCCACAGATACGCAGTATTTT. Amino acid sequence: CASSLDRPATDTQYF.

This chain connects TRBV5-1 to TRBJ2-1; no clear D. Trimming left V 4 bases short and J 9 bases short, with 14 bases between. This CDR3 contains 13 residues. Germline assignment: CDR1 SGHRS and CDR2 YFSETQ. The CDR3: CASSPDMVGEQFF. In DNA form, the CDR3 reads TGCGCCAGCAGCCCCGACATGGTTGGTGAGCAGTTCTTC. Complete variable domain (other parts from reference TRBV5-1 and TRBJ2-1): KAGVTQTPRYLIKTRGQQVTLSCSPISGHRSVSWYQQTPGQGLQFLFEYFSETQRNKGNFPGRFSGRQFSNSRSEMNVSTLELGDSALYLCASSPDMVGEQFFGPGTRLTVL.

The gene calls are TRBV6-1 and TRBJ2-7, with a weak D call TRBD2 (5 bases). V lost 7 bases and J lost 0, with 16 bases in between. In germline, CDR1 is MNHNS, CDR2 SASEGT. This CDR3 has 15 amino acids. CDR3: CASTQSSGNSYEQYF. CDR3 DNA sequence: TGTGCCAGCACCCAATCTTCCGGGAACTCCTACGAGCAGTACTTC.

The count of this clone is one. CDR3: CASRGTGGPYEQYF. The CDR3 DNA is TGTGCCAGCAGGGGGACAGGGGGCCCTTACGAGCAGTACTTC. The genes are TRBV25-1 and TRBJ2-7; 12 bases line up with TRBD1. Trimming took 6 bases from V and 4 from J; bases not matched to a gene: 4. The CDR3 contains 14 residues. CDR1 MGHDK and CDR2 SYGVNS come from the germline V gene.

The CDR3 here is CASSPTWTAKTNEQFF. The CDR3 DNA sequence: TGCGCCAGCAGCCCCACCTGGACAGCCAAAACCAATGAGCAGTTCTTC. The V and J genes are TRBV5-1 and TRBJ2-1; D may be TRBD1 (6 bases). The V gene's germline CDR1 is SGHRS and CDR2 YFSETQ. CDR3 length: 16 residues. The V end was cut by 4 bases, the J end by 6 bases, with 20 bases between.

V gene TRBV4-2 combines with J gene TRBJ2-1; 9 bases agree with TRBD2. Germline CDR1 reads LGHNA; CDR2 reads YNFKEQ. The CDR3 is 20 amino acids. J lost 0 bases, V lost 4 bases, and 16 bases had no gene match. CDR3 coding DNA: TGTGCCAGCAGCCTCCTTGGGGTAGCGGGGGACTTAAGCTCCTACAATGAGCAGTTCTTC. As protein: CASSLLGVAGDLSSYNEQFF.

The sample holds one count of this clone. Here the CDR3 reads CASMLGQENSPLHF. The CDR3 nucleotides are TGTGCCAGTATGCTCGGACAAGAGAATTCACCCCTCCACTTT. The chain joins TRBV19 to TRBJ1-6; D might be TRBD1 (5 bases). The CDR3 covers 14 residues. Looked up from germline, CDR1 is LNHDA and CDR2 is SQIVND (reference sequence). Trimming pared 7 bases from V and 7 bases from J, leaving 14 bases between. Complete variable domain (other parts from reference TRBV19 and TRBJ1-6): DGGITQSPKYLFRKEGQNVTLSCEQNLNHDAMYWYRQDPGQGLRLIYYSQIVNDFQKGDIAEGYSVSREKKESFPLTVTSAQKNPTAFYLCASMLGQENSPLHFGNGTRLTVT.

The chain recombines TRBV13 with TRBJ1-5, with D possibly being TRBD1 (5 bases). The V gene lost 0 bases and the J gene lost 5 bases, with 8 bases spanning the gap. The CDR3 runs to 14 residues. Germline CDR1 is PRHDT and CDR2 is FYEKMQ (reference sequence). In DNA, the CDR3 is TGTGCCAGCAGCTTAGGCGCCAGGGATCAGCCCCAGCATTTT. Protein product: CASSLGARDQPQHF.

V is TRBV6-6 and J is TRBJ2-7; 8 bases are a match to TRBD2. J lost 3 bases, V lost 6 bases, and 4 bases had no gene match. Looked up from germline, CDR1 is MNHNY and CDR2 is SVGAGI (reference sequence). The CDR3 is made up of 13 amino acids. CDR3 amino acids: CASSPGLDYEQYF. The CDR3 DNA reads TGTGCCAGCAGCCCGGGACTAGACTACGAGCAGTACTTC.

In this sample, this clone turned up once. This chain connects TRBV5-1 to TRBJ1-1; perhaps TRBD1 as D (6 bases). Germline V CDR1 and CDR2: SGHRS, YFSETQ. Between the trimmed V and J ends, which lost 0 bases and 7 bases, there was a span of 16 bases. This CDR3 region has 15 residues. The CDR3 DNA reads TGCGCCAGCAGCTTGGAGGCAGGGGCTTCGGTTGAAGCTTTCTTT. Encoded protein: CASSLEAGASVEAFF. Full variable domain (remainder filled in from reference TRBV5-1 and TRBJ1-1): KAGVTQTPRYLIKTRGQQVTLSCSPISGHRSVSWYQQTPGQGLQFLFEYFSETQRNKGNFPGRFSGRQFSNSRSEMNVSTLELGDSALYLCASSLEAGASVEAFFGQGTRLTVV.

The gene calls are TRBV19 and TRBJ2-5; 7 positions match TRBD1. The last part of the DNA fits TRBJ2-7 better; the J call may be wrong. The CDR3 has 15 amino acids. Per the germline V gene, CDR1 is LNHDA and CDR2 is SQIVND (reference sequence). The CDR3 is CASRSGDSSFYEQYF. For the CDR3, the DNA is TGTGCCAGTAGGTCCGGGGACAGTTCTTTCTACGAGCAGTACTTC.

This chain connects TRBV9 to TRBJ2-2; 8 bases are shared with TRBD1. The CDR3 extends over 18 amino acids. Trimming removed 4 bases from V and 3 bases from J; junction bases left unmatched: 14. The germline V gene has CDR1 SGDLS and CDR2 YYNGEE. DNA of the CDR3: TGTGCCAGCAGCCTAAAACTACCAGGGGGCGCCGACACCGGGGAGCTGTTTTTT. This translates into CASSLKLPGGADTGELFF.